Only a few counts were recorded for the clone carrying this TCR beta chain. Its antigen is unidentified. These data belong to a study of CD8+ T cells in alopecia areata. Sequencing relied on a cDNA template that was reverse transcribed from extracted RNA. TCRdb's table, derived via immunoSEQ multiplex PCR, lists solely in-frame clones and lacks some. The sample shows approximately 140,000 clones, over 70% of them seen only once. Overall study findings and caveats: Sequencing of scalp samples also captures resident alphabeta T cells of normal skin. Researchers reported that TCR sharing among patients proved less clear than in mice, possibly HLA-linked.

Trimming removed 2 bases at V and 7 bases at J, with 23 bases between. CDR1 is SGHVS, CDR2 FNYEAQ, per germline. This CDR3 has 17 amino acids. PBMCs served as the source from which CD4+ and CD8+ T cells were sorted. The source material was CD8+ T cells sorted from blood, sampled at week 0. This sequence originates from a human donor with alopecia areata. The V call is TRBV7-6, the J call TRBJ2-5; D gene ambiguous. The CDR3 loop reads CASSLSYPETPGVTQYF. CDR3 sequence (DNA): TGTGCCAGCAGCTTAAGTTATCCGGAAACCCCTGGAGTGACCCAGTACTTC.